Listed here are 10 T cell receptor beta chains from one sample, sequenced in a study of tissue T cells after allogeneic stem cell transplantation. The time point: mouse harvest day 7 after allogeneic transplant. Each mouse received 10^7 T-cell-depleted marrow cells plus 10^6 splenic CD5+ T cells by tail vein. TCRdb's copy holds only in-frame clones and misses some; the assay was immunoSEQ multiplex PCR. The sample comprises about 6,700 clones, approximately 46% of which are singletons, and 5.5% to 7% rests with the top ten. Sample: gut tissue. The source of these receptors is a female BALB/c mouse given C57BL/6 T cells with graft-versus-host disease after an allogeneic hematopoietic cell transplant.

This clone was counted only a few times. The genes and germline here are from mouse. Read sequence stops 1 residue before the CDR3 end, and the germline J gene provides the missing end. The chain carries TRBV13-2 and TRBJ2-5, with a possible D match to TRBD1 (6 bases). V was trimmed by 2 bases and J by 0 bases, leaving 7 bases between them. CDR1 is NNHNN, CDR2 SYGAGS, per germline (reference sequence). The CDR3 has 14 residues. The CDR3 is CASGEDSNQDTQYF. The DNA read from the CDR3 is TGTGCCAGCGGTGAGGACAGTAACCAAGACACCCAGTAC.

This clone is judged medium-sized. Germline and genes here are mouse. The CDR3 extends 1 residue past the end of the read, so its final part is completed from the germline J gene. The chain has TRBV26 and TRBJ1-3; D gene ambiguous. Looked up from germline, CDR1 is KGHPV and CDR2 is FQNQEV (reference sequence). CDR3 size: 15 residues. V dropped 3 bases and J dropped 0 bases, with 9 bases sitting between them. CDR3: CASSLNSNSGNTLYF. Partial CDR3 DNA: TGTGCCAGCAGTCTTAACAGTAATTCTGGAAATACGCTCTAT.

Points on this clone: Mouse names are used for the genes. Coverage ceases 1 residue before the CDR3 finishes, and the germline J gene fills in the end. V is TRBV15 and J is TRBJ1-1; D perhaps matches TRBD1 (6 bases). The V gene lost 6 bases and the J gene lost 0 bases, with 11 bases spanning the gap. There are 14 residues in the CDR3. CDR1 SGHND and CDR2 FRSKSL come from the germline V gene. The CDR3 bases that were read are TGTGCCAGCAGAGAACAGGGAGCAAACACAGAAGTCTTC. It encodes CASREQGANTEVF. The complete CDR3 reads CASREQGANTEVFF.

As to this clone: Mouse germline and gene names are used. The read ends 1 residue before the CDR3 terminus; that terminus is restored from the germline J gene. V gene TRBV3 combines with J gene TRBJ2-7, with TRBD1 matching over 10 bases. Per germline, CDR1 SNHLY and CDR2 FYNGKV (reference sequence). The CDR3 has 14 residues. The ends lost 5 bases at V and 4 bases at J; junction bases unmatched: 5. The DNA read from the CDR3 is TGTGCCAGCAGCCTCCCGGGACAGGGGTATGAACAGTAC. Translation gives CASSLPGQGYEQY. The entire CDR3 is CASSLPGQGYEQYF.

Worth noting for this clone: Genes here carry mouse names. The read is 1 residue too short to cover the CDR3 end, so that end is filled in from the germline J gene. This rearrangement joins TRBV26 to TRBJ2-1, with 12 bases identical to TRBD2. The junction had 3 bases not matched to a gene; V was cut back by 4 bases and J by 2 bases. This CDR3 contains 16 residues. The germline V gene encodes CDR1 KGHPV and CDR2 FQNQEV (reference sequence). CDR3 sequence: CASSPGLGGDYAEQFF. Incomplete CDR3 DNA: TGTGCCAGCAGTCCGGGACTGGGGGGTGACTATGCTGAGCAGTTC.

Only a few counts were recorded for this clone. Here the gene names and germline are mouse. Read sequence stops 1 residue before the CDR3 end, and the germline J gene provides the missing end. The J gene is TRBJ1-6, the V gene TRBV26; maybe TRBD1 (5 bases). TRBJ1-6 is designated an ORF whose function remains uncertain. CDR1 KGHPV and CDR2 FQNQEV come from the germline V gene (reference sequence). This CDR3 is built from 13 residues. V gave up 5 bases and J gave up 4 bases, with 6 bases separating them. This CDR3 reads CASSSGYNSPLYF. The CDR3 bases that were read are TGTGCCAGCAGTTCAGGGTATAATTCGCCCCTCTAC.

As concerns this clone: Gene names refer to mouse genes. The DNA ends 1 residue before the CDR3 does, and the rest of the CDR3 is filled in from the germline J gene. V and J are TRBV26 and TRBJ1-2; 7 bases map to TRBD1. V gave up 4 bases and J gave up 4 bases; unmatched junction bases: 3. The CDR3 covers 13 residues. Germline assignment: CDR1 KGHPV and CDR2 FQNQEV (reference sequence). The part of the CDR3 DNA that was read is TGTGCCAGCAGTCGGGACAGCGGCTCCGACTACACC. Amino acids: CASSRDSGSDYT. The entire CDR3 sequence reads CASSRDSGSDYTF.

This clone was picked up a small number of times. Here the gene names and germline are mouse. The read gets to within 1 residue of the CDR3 end, and the germline J gene fills in the rest. The rearrangement links TRBV26 to TRBJ2-7; tentative D call: TRBD1 (5 bases). The CDR3 covers 14 residues. Trimming cost V 3 bases and J 1 base, with 10 bases left between them. The germline CDR1 and CDR2 sequences are KGHPV and FQNQEV (reference sequence). The covered CDR3 bases are TGTGCCAGCAGTCTTCGGACATCATCCTATGAACAGTAC. Translated, it gives CASSLRTSSYEQY. The whole CDR3 sequence is CASSLRTSSYEQYF.

Comment on this clone: At one end the junction does not follow the germline gene, possibly because of a read error. Genes and germline come from the mouse. The read is 1 residue too short to cover the CDR3 end, so that end is filled in from the germline J gene. The chain links TRBV13-1 to TRBJ2-5; D unresolved. The germline V gene encodes CDR1 NSHNY and CDR2 SYGAGN. The CDR3 has 16 amino acids. The CDR3: CANSDAGRFNQDTQYF. CDR3 DNA, as far as it was read: TGTGCCAACAGTGATGCCGGCAGGTTTAACCAAGACACCCAGTAC.

With regard to this clone: Mouse names are used for the genes. The read ends 1 residue shy of where the CDR3 ends; the end is completed using the germline J gene. The chain joins TRBV2 to TRBJ1-1; TRBD1 aligns across 7 bases. CDR1 and CDR2 (germline): LGHNA, YSYQKL. The CDR3 spans 17 residues. With V trimmed by 0 bases and J by 4 bases, 11 bases remained unmatched. CDR3 region: CASSQESLQGRGTEVFF. Partial CDR3 DNA: TGTGCCAGCAGCCAAGAGAGCTTACAGGGGCGGGGCACAGAAGTCTTC.